This T cell receptor beta chain was sequenced in a study of T-cell reconstitution after alpha-beta-depleted transplantation in children. This clonotype has at least ten counts. Unique molecular identifiers tagged the TCRbeta library. TCRdb fed the PCR reads into MiXCR, producing one record per CDR3 protein. The sample lists about 210,000 distinct CDR3 sequences, roughly 15% occurring once. CDR1 and CDR2 from the germline V gene are DFQATT and SNEGSKA (reference sequence). V was clipped by 6 bases and J by 1 base, with 16 bases between them. The CDR3 runs to 14 residues. V is TRBV20-1 and J is TRBJ2-7, with TRBD1 as a possible D gene (6 bases). The sequence came from a male patient aged 2-15 years who had a stem cell transplant for acute lymphoblastic leukemia, so the T cells may come from the graft donor. The sample here was PBMCs, mostly from graft donor cells, taken 360 days after TCRalphabeta/CD19-depleted stem cell transplant. Here the CDR3 reads CSAAPAQGSYEQYF. DNA for the CDR3: TGCAGTGCCGCACCCGCGCAGGGGTCCTACGAGCAGTACTTC.